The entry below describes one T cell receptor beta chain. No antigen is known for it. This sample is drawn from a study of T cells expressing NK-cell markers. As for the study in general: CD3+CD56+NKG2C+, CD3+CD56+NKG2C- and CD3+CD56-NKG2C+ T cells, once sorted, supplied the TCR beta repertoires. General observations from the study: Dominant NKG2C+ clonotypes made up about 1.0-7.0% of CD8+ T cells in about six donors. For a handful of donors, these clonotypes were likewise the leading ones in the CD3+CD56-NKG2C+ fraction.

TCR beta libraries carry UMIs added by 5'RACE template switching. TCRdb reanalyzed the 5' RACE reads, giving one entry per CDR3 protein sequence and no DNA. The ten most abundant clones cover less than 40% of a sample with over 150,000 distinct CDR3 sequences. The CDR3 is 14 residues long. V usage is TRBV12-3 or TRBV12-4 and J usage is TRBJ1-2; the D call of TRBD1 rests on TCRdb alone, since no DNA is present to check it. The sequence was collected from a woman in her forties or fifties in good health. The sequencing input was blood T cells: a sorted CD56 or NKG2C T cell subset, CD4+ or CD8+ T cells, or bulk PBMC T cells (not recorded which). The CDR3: CASSQGFAALGYTF.